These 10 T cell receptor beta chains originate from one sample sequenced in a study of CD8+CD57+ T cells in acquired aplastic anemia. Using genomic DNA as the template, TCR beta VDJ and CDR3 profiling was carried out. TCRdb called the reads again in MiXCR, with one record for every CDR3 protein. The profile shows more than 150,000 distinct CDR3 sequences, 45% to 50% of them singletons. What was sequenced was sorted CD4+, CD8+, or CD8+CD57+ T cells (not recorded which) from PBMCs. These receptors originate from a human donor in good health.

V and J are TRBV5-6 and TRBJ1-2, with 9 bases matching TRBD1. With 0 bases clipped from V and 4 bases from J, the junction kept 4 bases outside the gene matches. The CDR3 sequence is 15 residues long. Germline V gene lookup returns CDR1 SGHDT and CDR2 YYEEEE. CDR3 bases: TGTGCCAGCAGCTTGGGGACAGGGGATCGCTATGGCTACACCTTC. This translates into CASSLGTGDRYGYTF.

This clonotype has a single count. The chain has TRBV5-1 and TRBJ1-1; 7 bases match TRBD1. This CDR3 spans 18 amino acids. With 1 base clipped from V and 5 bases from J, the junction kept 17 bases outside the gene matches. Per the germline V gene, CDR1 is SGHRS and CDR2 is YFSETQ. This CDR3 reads CASSLRAGTVSSLTEAFF. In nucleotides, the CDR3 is TGCGCCAGCAGCTTGCGAGCCGGGACAGTGTCCTCACTTACTGAAGCTTTCTTT.

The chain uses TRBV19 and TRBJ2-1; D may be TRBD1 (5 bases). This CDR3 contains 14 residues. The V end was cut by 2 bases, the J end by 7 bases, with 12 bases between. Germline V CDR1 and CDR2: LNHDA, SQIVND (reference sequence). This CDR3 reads CASSIRPRDNEQFF. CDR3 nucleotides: TGTGCCAGTAGTATAAGACCCAGGGATAATGAGCAGTTCTTC.

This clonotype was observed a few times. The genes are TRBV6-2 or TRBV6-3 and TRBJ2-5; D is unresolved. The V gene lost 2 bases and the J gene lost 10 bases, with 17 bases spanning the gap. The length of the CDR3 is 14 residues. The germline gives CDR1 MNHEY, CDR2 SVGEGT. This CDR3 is CASSYIGLGLGQYF. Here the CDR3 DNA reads TGTGCCAGCAGTTACATAGGGCTCGGGTTGGGCCAGTACTTC.

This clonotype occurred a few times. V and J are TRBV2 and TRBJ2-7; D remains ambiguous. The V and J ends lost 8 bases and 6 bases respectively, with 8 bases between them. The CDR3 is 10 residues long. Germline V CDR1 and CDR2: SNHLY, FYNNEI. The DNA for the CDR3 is TGTGCCAGCGGGGTGGCCGAGCAGTACTTC. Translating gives CASGVAEQYF. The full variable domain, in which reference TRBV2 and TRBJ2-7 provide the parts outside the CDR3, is EPEVTQTPSHQVTQMGQEVILRCVPISNHLYFYWYRQILGQKVEFLVSFYNNEISEKSEIFDDQFSVERPDGSNFTLKIRSTKLEDSAMYFCASGVAEQYFGPGTRLTVT.

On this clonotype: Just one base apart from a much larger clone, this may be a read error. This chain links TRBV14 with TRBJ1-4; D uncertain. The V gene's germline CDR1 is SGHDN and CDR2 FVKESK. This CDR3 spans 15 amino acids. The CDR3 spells CASSPAPGTKEKLFF. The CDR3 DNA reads TGTGCCAGCAGCCCAGCCCCTGGCACTAAGGAAAAACTGTTTTTT.

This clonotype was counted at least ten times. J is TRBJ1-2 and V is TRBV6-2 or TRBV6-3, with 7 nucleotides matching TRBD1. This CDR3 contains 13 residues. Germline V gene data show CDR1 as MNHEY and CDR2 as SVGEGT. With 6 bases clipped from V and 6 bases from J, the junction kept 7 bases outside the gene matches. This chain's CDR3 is CASRGTATDGYTF. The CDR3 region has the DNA TGTGCCAGCAGAGGGACAGCCACTGATGGCTACACCTTC.

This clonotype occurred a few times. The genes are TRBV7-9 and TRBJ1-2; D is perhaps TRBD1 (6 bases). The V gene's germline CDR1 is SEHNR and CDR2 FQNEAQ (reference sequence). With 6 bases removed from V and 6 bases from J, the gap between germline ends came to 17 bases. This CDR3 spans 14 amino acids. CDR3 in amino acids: CASSPLRTVHGYTF. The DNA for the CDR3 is TGTGCCAGCAGTCCACTTCGGACAGTACATGGCTACACCTTC.

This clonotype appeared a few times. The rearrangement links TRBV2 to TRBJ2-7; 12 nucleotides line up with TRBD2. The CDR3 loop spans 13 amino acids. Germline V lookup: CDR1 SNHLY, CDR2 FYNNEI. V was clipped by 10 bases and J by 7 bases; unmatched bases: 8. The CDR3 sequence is CATQTSGRGEQYF. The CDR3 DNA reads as TGTGCCACCCAGACTAGCGGGAGAGGTGAGCAGTACTTC.

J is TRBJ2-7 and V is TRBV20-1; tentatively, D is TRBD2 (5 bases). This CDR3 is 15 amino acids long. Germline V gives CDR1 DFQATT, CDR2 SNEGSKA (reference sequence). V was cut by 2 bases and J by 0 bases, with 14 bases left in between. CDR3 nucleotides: TGCAGTGCTAGAAACTGGAGGCGCACCTCCTACGAGCAGTACTTC. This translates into CSARNWRRTSYEQYF.